The 23 T cell receptor beta chains below were found in one sample sequenced in a study of T cells in Graves' hyperthyroidism and ophthalmopathy (dated by TCRdb to 2018 to 2020). The library came from multiplex PCR. Sequencing took place on an Illumina HiSeq 2000. The TCR beta CDR3 regions were amplified from RNA transcripts. The TCR CDR3 was subjected to a first round of RT-PCR using the HTBI primer set and the Qiagen OneStep RT-PCR kit. The public reads were quality trimmed at Q25 with fastp and then assembled into clones with MiXCR by TCRdb, keeping productive beta chains. Rows are combined by CDR3 protein, so each entry shows the most common genes and DNA. This sample lists 250,000 to 400,000 distinct CDR3 sequences; roughly 15% were detected once. Approximately 35% of the sample comes from the top ten. The sequenced sample consisted of blood. The receptors come from a woman aged 35 to 49 with Graves' ophthalmopathy.

At least ten counts were recorded for this clonotype. The CDR3 is CASSLGPGQARPEAFF. The CDR3 region has the DNA TGTGCCAGCAGCTTAGGGCCGGGACAGGCCCGCCCTGAAGCTTTCTTT. The gene calls are TRBV7-2 and TRBJ1-1, with TRBD1 matching 8 bases. This CDR3 region has 16 residues. The ends lost 1 base at V and 6 bases at J; junction bases unmatched: 10. Germline CDR1 SGHTA, CDR2 FQGNSA. Filled out from reference TRBV7-2 and TRBJ1-1, the complete variable domain reads GAGVSQSPSNKVTEKGKDVELRCDPISGHTALYWYRQSLGQGLEFLIYFQGNSAPDKSGLPSDRFSAERTGGSVSTLTIQRTQQEDSAVYLCASSLGPGQARPEAFFGQGTRLTVV.

This clonotype was counted only a few times. A much larger clone differs by one base, so this may be a read error. CDR3 in amino acids: CVSSVDGTPNEKLFF. The CDR3 DNA sequence: TGTGTCAGCAGCGTCGACGGTACACCTAATGAAAAACTGTTTTTT. The genes are TRBV9 and TRBJ1-4; D not resolved. The CDR3 has 15 amino acids. Germline V gene data show CDR1 as SGDLS and CDR2 as YYNGEE.

In DNA, the CDR3 is TGTGCCAGCAGCTACCGACGACAGGGATCTACAGAGACCCAGTACTTC. Amino acid sequence: CASSYRRQGSTETQYF. This chain joins TRBV13 and TRBJ2-5; TRBD1 matches 7 bases. V lost 4 bases and J lost 4; bases outside the gene matches: 12. There are 16 residues in the CDR3. CDR1 PRHDT and CDR2 FYEKMQ come from the germline V gene (reference sequence).

This clonotype was observed many times. The chain uses TRBV6-6 and TRBJ1-1; D not resolved. The length of the CDR3 is 12 residues. V lost 3 bases and J 7 bases, leaving 9 bases between the germline ends. In germline, CDR1 is MNHNY, CDR2 SVGAGI (reference sequence). The CDR3 sequence is CASSYRGGEAFF. The CDR3 DNA reads TGTGCCAGCAGTTATCGGGGAGGTGAAGCTTTCTTT.

This clonotype was recorded many times. The genes are TRBV27 and TRBJ2-7; D might be TRBD2 (6 bases). Germline values: CDR1 MNHEY, CDR2 SMNVEV (reference sequence). This CDR3 comprises 14 residues. The V end lost 3 bases, the J end lost 3 bases, and 12 bases lay between the germline ends. The DNA of the CDR3 is TGTGCCAGCAGTTTCGTCGGGAGTCTCTACGAGCAGTACTTC. As protein: CASSFVGSLYEQYF.

This clonotype was recorded a few times. The J gene is TRBJ2-1, the V gene TRBV3-1; perhaps TRBD1 as D (6 bases). Trimming pared 4 bases from V and 3 bases from J, leaving 16 bases between. The CDR3 sequence is 16 residues long. Germline assignment: CDR1 LGHDT and CDR2 YNNKEL (reference sequence). Here the CDR3 reads CASSLSGTKNYNEQFF. CDR3 DNA sequence: TGTGCCAGCAGCCTATCCGGGACAAAGAACTACAATGAGCAGTTCTTC.

In its sample, this clonotype was seen many times. The genes are TRBV19 and TRBJ2-1; D may be TRBD1 (6 bases). V dropped 8 bases and J dropped 6 bases, with 17 bases sitting between them. CDR3 length equals 14 residues. In germline, CDR1 is LNHDA, CDR2 SQIVND (reference sequence). The CDR3 reads CASHRQGPSNEQFF. CDR3 nucleotide sequence: TGTGCCAGTCACCGGCAGGGGCCAAGCAATGAGCAGTTCTTC.

This clonotype was seen at least ten times. This sequence joins TRBV2 and TRBJ2-4; 8 bases fit TRBD2. CDR3 length: 14 residues. Germline V gene lookup returns CDR1 SNHLY and CDR2 FYNNEI. After removal of 4 bases from V and 7 bases from J, the junction contained 6 bases not matched to a gene. The chain's CDR3 is CASSVRGGTNIQYF. Here the CDR3 DNA reads TGTGCCAGCAGTGTTCGGGGGGGGACGAACATTCAGTACTTC.

This clonotype was counted at least ten times. This chain joins TRBV7-9 and TRBJ2-1, with 12 bases fitting TRBD2. CDR3 length: 14 amino acids. The germline V gene has CDR1 SEHNR and CDR2 FQNEAQ (reference sequence). The V gene end was trimmed by 6 bases and the J gene end by 8 bases; junction bases not matched to a gene: 5. In DNA, the CDR3 is TGTGCCAGCAGGGATGGACTAGCGGGATATGAGCAGTTCTTC. It specifies CASRDGLAGYEQFF.

This clonotype appeared many times. V gene TRBV7-9 combines with J gene TRBJ2-1; a weak D match, TRBD2 (5 bases). Trimming left V 3 bases short and J 6 bases short, with 12 bases between. The germline V gene encodes CDR1 SEHNR and CDR2 FQNEAQ (reference sequence). There are 14 residues in the CDR3. In nucleotides, the CDR3 is TGTGCCAGCAGCTTCGGAGGAGGTGGCAATGAGCAGTTCTTC. Translated, it gives CASSFGGGGNEQFF.

A few counts support this clonotype. The chain is built from TRBV12-3 or TRBV12-4 and TRBJ2-3; 10 bases line up with TRBD2. Trimming at V came to 4 bases and at J to 5 bases, leaving 6 bases not matched to a gene. CDR3 size: 15 residues. CDR3 DNA: TGTGCCAGCAGTTCTAGCGGGGGTTATATAGATACGCAGTATTTT. It translates to CASSSSGGYIDTQYF.

The table lists this clonotype with many counts. J is TRBJ2-7 and V is TRBV20-1; 10 nucleotides align to TRBD1. V dropped 0 bases and J dropped 2; count of bases not matched to a gene: 10. The CDR3 is 17 amino acids. Germline CDR1 DFQATT, CDR2 SNEGSKA (reference sequence). CDR3 coding DNA: TGCAGTGCTAGAGATTTAGGGATCGGGACAGGGGCCTACGAGCAGTACTTC. Protein: CSARDLGIGTGAYEQYF.

This clonotype has at least ten counts. This chain links TRBV12-3 or TRBV12-4 with TRBJ2-3; 9 bases map to TRBD1. CDR3 length equals 16 residues. Germline trimming cut 5 bases from V and 2 bases from J; bases unmatched to any gene: 8. The DNA for the CDR3 is TGTGCCAGCAGTCTAGGGACAGGGACGTTCACAGATACGCAGTATTTT. It translates to CASSLGTGTFTDTQYF.

Details on this clonotype: The junction differs from germline at one of its ends, possibly a read error. J is TRBJ2-7 and V is TRBV27; 10 positions agree with TRBD2. Germline assignment: CDR1 MNHEY and CDR2 SMNVEV (reference sequence). This CDR3 is 15 amino acids long. The chain's CDR3 is CASSPLAGVGYEQYF. The CDR3 DNA reads as TGCGCCAGCAGCCCCCTAGCGGGAGTTGGCTACGAGCAGTACTTC.

The J gene is TRBJ1-1, the V gene TRBV3-1, with D possibly matching TRBD1 (6 bases). This CDR3 is 15 amino acids long. Germline CDR1 and CDR2: LGHDT and YNNKEL (reference sequence). The germline V and J ends were trimmed by 4 bases and 5 bases, with 17 bases remaining between them. CDR3 loop: CASSPRLQGSTEAFF. CDR3 nucleotide sequence: TGTGCCAGCAGCCCCAGACTACAGGGCTCAACTGAAGCTTTCTTT.

This clonotype was seen repeatedly, ten times or more. The chain links TRBV5-8 to TRBJ1-2; no clear D. Germline V gene data show CDR1 as SGHTS and CDR2 as YDEGEE. Trimming took 1 base from V and 5 from J, leaving 9 bases between them. This CDR3 is 13 amino acids long. CDR3 sequence (DNA): TGTGCCAGCAGCTTGAGGGCGACGTATGGCTACACCTTC. Translated, it gives CASSLRATYGYTF. The full variable domain, completed using reference TRBV5-8 and TRBJ1-2, is EAGVTQSPTHLIKTRGQQATLRCSPISGHTSVYWYQQALGLGLQFLLWYDEGEERNRGNFPPRFSGRQFPNYSSELNVNALELEDSALYLCASSLRATYGYTFGSGTRLTVV.

Ten or more counts support this clonotype. The chain is built from TRBV28 and TRBJ2-7; TRBD1 matches 7 bases. This CDR3 contains 15 residues. The V segment lost 1 base and the J segment 2 bases; nucleotides outside the gene matches: 5. CDR1 is MDHEN, CDR2 SYDVKM, per germline. The CDR3 sequence: CASSLLGGSPYEQYF. As DNA, the CDR3 is TGTGCCAGCAGTTTATTAGGGGGCTCCCCCTACGAGCAGTACTTC.

The table lists this clonotype with a few counts. The chain links TRBV28 to TRBJ1-2; maybe TRBD1 (5 bases). CDR3 size: 14 residues. V dropped 1 base and J dropped 4 bases, with 10 bases sitting between them. The germline V gene encodes CDR1 MDHEN and CDR2 SYDVKM. The CDR3 loop reads CASSLSDRAYGYTF. CDR3 nucleotide sequence: TGTGCCAGCAGTTTATCAGACAGAGCCTATGGCTACACCTTC.

This clonotype was counted ten times or more. This chain connects TRBV28 to TRBJ1-2, with 7 bases lining up with TRBD1. This CDR3 region has 17 residues. Germline lookup yields CDR1 MDHEN and CDR2 SYDVKM. Unmatched junction bases numbered 10, after V lost 2 bases and J lost 1 base. CDR3 coding DNA: TGTGCCAGCAGTTTACTCAAGTTAGGGGGCGGTAACTATGGCTACACCTTC. Its translation: CASSLLKLGGGNYGYTF.

This clonotype was found many times. This sequence joins TRBV20-1 and TRBJ2-7, with 12 bases identical to TRBD2. V shed 6 bases and J 6 bases; nucleotides not matched to a gene: 9. The germline CDR1 and CDR2 sequences are DFQATT and SNEGSKA (reference sequence). There are 14 residues in the CDR3. The CDR3 reads CSATRELAGGEQYF. In DNA, the CDR3 is TGCAGTGCAACTAGGGAACTAGCGGGAGGCGAGCAGTACTTC.

Only a few counts were recorded for this clonotype. The chain employs TRBV20-1 and TRBJ2-5; D is uncertain. Germline V CDR1 and CDR2: DFQATT, SNEGSKA (reference sequence). CDR3 length equals 11 residues. V was clipped by 5 bases and J by 0 bases, with 4 bases between them. The CDR3 region has the DNA TGCAGTGCTCAACACCAAGAGACCCAGTACTTC. It translates to CSAQHQETQYF.

CDR3 sequence (DNA): TGTGCCAGCAGTTTATCGGGGCTGGCAGGGCCTAACTATGGCTACACCTTC. Its protein is CASSLSGLAGPNYGYTF. This chain links TRBV27 with TRBJ1-2, with D possibly being TRBD1 (5 bases). This CDR3 is built from 17 residues. Germline V CDR1 and CDR2: MNHEY, SMNVEV (reference sequence). With 0 bases removed from V and 0 bases from J, the gap between germline ends came to 14 bases.

The sample holds a few counts of this clonotype. The chain links TRBV6-1 to TRBJ2-1, with 9 bases that match TRBD2. CDR3 length equals 16 residues. CDR1 is MNHNS, CDR2 SASEGT, per germline. Trimming at V came to 6 bases and at J to 0 bases, leaving 6 bases not matched to a gene. The CDR3 DNA is TGTGCCAGCAGCCCTAGCGGGGCGGGCTCCTACAATGAGCAGTTCTTC. Translated, it gives CASSPSGAGSYNEQFF.